These 16 T cell receptor beta chains were sequenced from one sample in a study of cytomegalovirus exposure and HLA in healthy donors. The PCR ran on 60 Vbeta and 13 Jbeta primers. The data were produced by immunoSEQ multiplex PCR, yet TCRdb's version contains in-frame clones alone and is incomplete. The sample carries about 94,000 clones, around 66% recorded once. Material for sequencing was PBMCs. The receptor source for this set is a man in his thirties or forties in good health and CMV-seronegative.

This chain joins TRBV7-8 and TRBJ1-6, with D possibly matching TRBD1 (6 bases). Trimming pared 4 bases from V and 5 bases from J, leaving 18 bases between. Germline CDR1 and CDR2: SGHVS and FQNEAQ. This CDR3 has 17 amino acids. Written as DNA, the CDR3 is TGTGCCAGCAGCTCACGAGCGGGGGGCTCGGATAATTCACCCCTCCACTTT. This translates into CASSSRAGGSDNSPLHF.

The chain carries TRBV5-1 and TRBJ2-1; 11 positions match TRBD2. This CDR3 is built from 14 residues. Germline CDR1 and CDR2: SGHRS and YFSETQ. V trimming: 2 bases; J trimming: 9 bases; junction bases outside the gene matches: 4. As DNA, the CDR3 is TGCGCCAGCAGCTTAACTAGCGGGAGTAGTGAGCAGTTCTTC. This translates into CASSLTSGSSEQFF.

This clone occurred once. The rearrangement links TRBV5-5 to TRBJ2-3; D ambiguous. Deletions cut 1 base from V and 2 bases from J, with 8 bases between. This CDR3 region has 14 residues. Germline V CDR1 and CDR2: SGHKS, YYEKEE (reference sequence). The CDR3 bases are TGTGCCAGCAGCTTGATCCCCCTCACAGATACGCAGTATTTT. Translating gives CASSLIPLTDTQYF.

This chain links TRBV5-4 with TRBJ2-2; 9 bases line up with TRBD1. Trimming took 4 bases from V and 4 from J; bases not matched to a gene: 8. Germline CDR1 and CDR2: SGHNT and YYREEE (reference sequence). The length of the CDR3 is 16 residues. CDR3 region: CASSPNGQGLTGELFF. CDR3 in DNA: TGTGCCAGCAGCCCCAATGGACAGGGGCTCACCGGGGAGCTGTTTTTT.

This sequence joins TRBV2 and TRBJ2-5, with 12 bases fitting TRBD2. This CDR3 is 20 amino acids long. J was trimmed by 5 bases and V by 7 bases; bases with no gene match: 23. In germline, CDR1 is SNHLY, CDR2 FYNNEI. DNA for the CDR3: TGTGCCAGCATATCCCACGAATTTGGTCTAGCGGGAGGGCCCGGGGAGACCCAGTACTTC. It translates to CASISHEFGLAGGPGETQYF.

V is TRBV4-1 and J is TRBJ2-7; D gene ambiguous. CDR3 length: 13 amino acids. V was cut by 0 bases and J by 9 bases, with 12 bases left in between. The V gene's germline CDR1 is MGHRA and CDR2 YSYEKL. The CDR3 DNA is TGCGCCAGCAGCCAAGAGGGCCCTCGCAGGCAGTACTTC. Translation: CASSQEGPRRQYF.

This sequence joins TRBV28 and TRBJ2-7, with D unclear. Germline V lookup: CDR1 MDHEN, CDR2 SYDVKM. This CDR3 comprises 13 residues. The V end lost 4 bases, the J end lost 4 bases, and 11 bases lay between the germline ends. Here the CDR3 DNA reads TGTGCCAGCAGTTATACTAAGGAGTACGAGCAGTACTTC. Its translation: CASSYTKEYEQYF. Supplemented by reference TRBV28 and TRBJ2-7, the full variable domain reads DVKVTQSSRYLVKRTGEKVFLECVQDMDHENMFWYRQDPGLGLRLIYFSYDVKMKEKGDIPEGYSVSREKKERFSLILESASTNQTSMYLCASSYTKEYEQYFGPGTRLTVT.

The chain uses TRBV5-6 and TRBJ2-5, with TRBD1 matching over 8 bases. The DNA end lines up better with TRBJ2-7; the J call may be wrong. The CDR3 consists of 14 residues. Germline V gene sequence: CDR1 SGHDT, CDR2 YYEEEE. In nucleotides, the CDR3 is TGTGCCAGCGATAAACAGGGGGAATTCTACGAGCAGTACTTC. Protein: CASDKQGEFYEQYF.

The chain uses TRBV5-1 and TRBJ1-2, with D perhaps matching TRBD1 (5 bases). The CDR3 is 16 residues long. Trimming stripped 3 bases from V and 4 bases from J, with 19 bases between. Germline CDR1 and CDR2: SGHRS and YFSETQ. CDR3 in amino acids: CASSSSDSNKGYGYTF. CDR3 in DNA: TGCGCCAGCAGCTCCTCAGACAGCAATAAAGGCTATGGCTACACCTTC. Together with reference TRBV5-1 and TRBJ1-2, the CDR3 gives the full variable domain: KAGVTQTPRYLIKTRGQQVTLSCSPISGHRSVSWYQQTPGQGLQFLFEYFSETQRNKGNFPGRFSGRQFSNSRSEMNVSTLELGDSALYLCASSSSDSNKGYGYTFGSGTRLTVV.

The chain combines TRBV7-9 with TRBJ2-3; D is perhaps TRBD2 (6 bases). Trimming shortened V by 5 bases and J by 6 bases, and 9 bases separated the two germline ends. Germline V gene data show CDR1 as SEHNR and CDR2 as FQNEAQ (reference sequence). The CDR3 length is 12 residues. The CDR3 DNA is TGTGCCAGCAGCCCTAGCGTGGATACGCAGTATTTT. Its translation is CASSPSVDTQYF.

The V and J genes are TRBV7-2 and TRBJ1-1; 11 positions match TRBD1. This CDR3 is 15 amino acids long. J gave up 1 base and V 5 bases, and 3 bases lay outside the gene matches. CDR1 is SGHTA and CDR2 is FQGNSA in the germline V gene. CDR3 protein: CASSPGTGGNTEAFF. The CDR3 nucleotides are TGTGCCAGCAGCCCCGGGACAGGGGGGAACACTGAAGCTTTCTTT.

The rearrangement uses TRBV7-9 and TRBJ2-5, with a weak D call TRBD1 (6 bases). The DNA end is a closer match to TRBJ2-7, so the J assignment may be wrong. The germline gives CDR1 SEHNR, CDR2 FQNEAQ (reference sequence). This CDR3 spans 14 amino acids. CDR3 protein: CASSPERQAHEQYF. The CDR3 DNA reads as TGTGCCAGCAGCCCAGAACGACAGGCTCACGAGCAGTACTTC.

This sequence joins TRBV19 and TRBJ2-5, with TRBD1 matching 7 bases. The V segment lost 10 bases and the J segment 4 bases; nucleotides outside the gene matches: 6. The CDR3 contains 12 residues. Germline CDR1 reads LNHDA; CDR2 reads SQIVND (reference sequence). Here the CDR3 reads CATRGPAETQYF. Here the CDR3 DNA reads TGTGCCACGAGGGGGCCGGCAGAGACCCAGTACTTC.

The chain uses TRBV11-3 and TRBJ2-1; 8 bases line up with TRBD2. The length of the CDR3 is 15 residues. Germline CDR1 and CDR2: SGHNT and YENEEA. Germline trimming cut 5 bases from V and 2 bases from J; bases unmatched to any gene: 5. CDR3 loop: CASSRRGVTYNEQFF. In DNA form, the CDR3 reads TGTGCCAGCAGCCGGCGGGGGGTGACCTACAATGAGCAGTTCTTC.

This clone was observed a handful of times. V gene TRBV28 combines with J gene TRBJ1-3; a weak D match, TRBD1 (6 bases). Between the trimmed V and J ends, which lost 4 bases and 0 bases, there was a span of 16 bases. The germline CDR1 and CDR2 sequences are MDHEN and SYDVKM. CDR3 length equals 17 residues. CDR3 sequence reads: CASSSDPGHLSGNTIYF. The CDR3 DNA follows: TGTGCCAGCAGTTCCGATCCGGGACACCTCTCTGGAAACACCATATATTTT. Supplemented by reference TRBV28 and TRBJ1-3, the full variable domain reads DVKVTQSSRYLVKRTGEKVFLECVQDMDHENMFWYRQDPGLGLRLIYFSYDVKMKEKGDIPEGYSVSREKKERFSLILESASTNQTSMYLCASSSDPGHLSGNTIYFGEGSWLTVV.

V usage is TRBV4-1 and J usage is TRBJ2-3; no clear D gene. Germline CDR1 MGHRA, CDR2 YSYEKL. The V gene lost 2 bases and the J gene lost 8 bases, with 11 bases spanning the gap. The CDR3 is 13 residues long. In nucleotides, the CDR3 is TGCGCCAGCAGCCAACTAGAGTACGGTACGCAGTATTTT. Its protein product is CASSQLEYGTQYF.